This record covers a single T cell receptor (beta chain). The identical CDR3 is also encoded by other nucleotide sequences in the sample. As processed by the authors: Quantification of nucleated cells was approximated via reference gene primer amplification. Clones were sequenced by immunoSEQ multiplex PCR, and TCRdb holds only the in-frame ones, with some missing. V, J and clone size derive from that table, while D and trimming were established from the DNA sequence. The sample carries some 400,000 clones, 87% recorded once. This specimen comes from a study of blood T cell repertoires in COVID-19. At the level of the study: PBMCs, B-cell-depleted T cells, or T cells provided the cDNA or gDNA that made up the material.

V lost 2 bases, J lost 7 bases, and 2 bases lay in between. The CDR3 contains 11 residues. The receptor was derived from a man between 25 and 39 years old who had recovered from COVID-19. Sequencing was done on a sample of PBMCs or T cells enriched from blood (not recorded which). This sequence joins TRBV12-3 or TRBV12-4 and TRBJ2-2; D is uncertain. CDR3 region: CASSLYGELFF. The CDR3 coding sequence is TGTGCCAGCAGTTTATACGGGGAGCTGTTTTTT.